A selection of T cell receptor beta chains follows, all from one sample in a study of T cell responses to AZD1222 COVID-19 vaccine. Method: immunoSEQ multiplex PCR; TCRdb's copy keeps in-frame clones and lacks some. The sample yields 140,000 or so clones, roughly 91% seen once. The starting material was peripheral blood, obtained 28 days after the second AZD1222 dose. Every receptor here comes from an adult who received the AZD1222 COVID-19 vaccine. Both conserved end residues are part of each CDR3. D genes are given only for firm matches. Where a row states a size, it is once, few, many or the class of an expanded clone; other rows omit it.

j_call v_call clone_size d_call cdr3_aa cdr3_nt
TRBJ2-1 TRBV4-2 - TRBD2 CASSLGTRIYNEQFF TGTGCCAGCAGCCTCGGGACTAGGATCTACAATGAGCAGTTCTTC
TRBJ1-2 TRBV7-9 - - CASSKQGNYGYTF TGTGCCAGCAGCAAACAGGGTAACTATGGCTACACCTTC
TRBJ2-5 TRBV3-1/TRBV3-2 - - CASSHEVQTQYF TGTGCCAGCAGCCACGAGGTGCAGACCCAGTACTTC
TRBJ1-4 TRBV7-6 - - CASRGGTTRNEKLFF TGTGCCAGCAGGGGGGGAACTACCAGGAATGAAAAACTGTTTTTT
TRBJ2-7 TRBV5-1 - TRBD1 CASSTGTGEEQYF TGCGCCAGCAGTACCGGGACAGGGGAAGAGCAGTACTTC
TRBJ1-1 TRBV5-1 - TRBD1 CASSSDRVVVGTEAFF TGCGCCAGCAGCTCGGACAGGGTGGTTGTGGGAACTGAAGCTTTCTTT
TRBJ1-1 TRBV7-8 - - CASSQRASEAFF TGTGCCAGCAGCCAGAGGGCTTCTGAAGCTTTCTTT
TRBJ1-4 TRBV7-9 - - CASSFGYNREGGGEKLFF TGTGCCAGCAGCTTCGGGTATAACAGGGAAGGAGGCGGTGAAAAACTGTTTTTT
TRBJ2-5 TRBV5-6 - - CASGGVTQYF TGTGCCAGCGGTGGGGTGACCCAGTACTTC
TRBJ1-1 TRBV5-1 few - CASSLGVGGRKNTEAFF TGCGCCAGCAGCTTGGGGGTAGGAGGGAGAAAGAACACTGAAGCTTTCTTT
TRBJ1-4 TRBV19 - TRBD1 CASSTLPGQPNEKLFF TGTGCCAGTAGTACCCTACCGGGACAGCCAAATGAAAAACTGTTTTTT
TRBJ1-2 TRBV12-3/TRBV12-4 few TRBD1 CASSPGQFYGYTF TGTGCCAGCAGCCCGGGACAGTTCTATGGCTACACCTTC
TRBJ1-3 TRBV3-1/TRBV3-2 - - CASSRTGSFGNTIYF TGTGCCAGCAGCCGCACTGGGAGTTTCGGAAACACCATATATTTT
TRBJ1-1 TRBV6-5 - - CASRSIPEAFF TGTGCCAGCAGGTCCATACCTGAAGCTTTCTTT
TRBJ2-2 TRBV9 - - CASSVERTGELFF TGTGCCAGCAGCGTAGAGAGAACCGGGGAGCTGTTTTTT
TRBJ2-1 TRBV2 once TRBD2 CASSDGLAGGYNEQFF TGTGCCAGCAGCGATGGACTAGCGGGGGGATACAATGAGCAGTTCTTC
TRBJ1-4 TRBV7-3 - - CASSLINGPNNEKLFF TGTGCCAGCAGCTTAATCAATGGGCCGAACAATGAAAAACTGTTTTTT
TRBJ1-2 TRBV19 - TRBD1 CASRRNRGTNYGYTF TGTGCCAGTAGGCGGAACAGGGGGACTAACTATGGCTACACCTTC
TRBJ1-1 TRBV4-1 - - CASTSVGGNTEAFF TGCGCCAGCACCTCCGTCGGGGGGAACACTGAAGCTTTCTTT
TRBJ2-1 TRBV3-1/TRBV3-2 - - CASSQAYEQFF TGTGCCAGCAGCCAAGCATATGAGCAGTTCTTC
TRBJ1-6 TRBV3-1/TRBV3-2 - TRBD1 CASSPGTGRNSPLHF TGTGCCAGCAGCCCCGGGACAGGTAGAAATTCACCCCTCCACTTT
TRBJ1-6 TRBV3-1/TRBV3-2 - TRBD1 CASSSSWTGSSPLHF TGTGCCAGCAGCTCTTCCTGGACAGGTAGTTCACCCCTCCACTTT
TRBJ2-7 TRBV5-6 - - CASSQIKDEQYF TGTGCCAGCAGCCAAATAAAGGACGAGCAGTACTTC
TRBJ2-1 TRBV12-3/TRBV12-4 - - CASSPTGMGQFF TGTGCCAGCAGTCCAACAGGGATGGGGCAGTTCTTC
TRBJ1-1 TRBV6-5 - TRBD1 CASSYEGRGQNTEAFF TGTGCCAGCAGTTACGAGGGGAGGGGGCAGAACACTGAAGCTTTCTTT
TRBJ2-3 TRBV7-7 - TRBD2 CASSRQGLDTDTQYF TGTGCCAGCAGCCGACAAGGACTAGACACAGATACGCAGTATTTT
TRBJ1-3 TRBV5-1 - - CASSPPPDLFSGNTIYF TGCGCCAGCAGCCCGCCACCCGACCTTTTCTCTGGAAACACCATATATTTT
TRBJ1-5 TRBV19 - - CASSKGGNQPQHF TGTGCCAGTAGTAAAGGGGGGAATCAGCCCCAGCATTTT
TRBJ1-2 TRBV15 - - CATSVPLTGAIGGYTF TGTGCCACCAGCGTACCCTTGACAGGCGCGATTGGTGGCTACACCTTC
TRBJ2-1 TRBV4-2 - TRBD2 CASSQDSSRSGGEDPEQFF TGTGCCAGCAGCCAAGATTCATCGAGAAGCGGGGGGGAAGACCCCGAGCAGTTCTTC
TRBJ1-6 TRBV5-4 - - CASSLDRNSPLHF TGTGCCAGCAGCTTGGATCGTAATTCACCCCTCCACTTT
TRBJ2-7 TRBV6-1 - TRBD2 CASSESERGPYEQYF TGTGCCAGCAGTGAAAGTGAGCGGGGACCCTACGAGCAGTACTTC
TRBJ1-5 TRBV10-3 - TRBD1 CATAGTVTSNQPQHF TGTGCCACGGCCGGGACAGTCACTAGCAATCAGCCCCAGCATTTT
TRBJ1-1 TRBV7-9 - - CASSLAGGEAFF TGTGCCAGCAGCTTAGCGGGAGGTGAAGCTTTCTTT
TRBJ2-2 TRBV29-1 few TRBD1 CSVSSTGANTGELFF TGCAGCGTTTCCTCGACAGGGGCGAACACCGGGGAGCTGTTTTTT